The sequence of this TCR beta chain was determined in a study of monozygotic twins with inflammatory bowel disease. Concerning this clonotype: The antigen remains undetermined.

Study results and caveats: Inverse Simpson values showed less TCRbeta diversity in IBD patients than in their healthy co-twins. Among twins, concordant and discordant pairs did not differ in repertoire similarity, possibly from limited power.

Total RNA isolation used whole blood (no T cell sorting was performed). A 6-nucleotide sample barcode was carried by the UMIs, which template switching added. TCRdb reanalyzed the 5' RACE reads, giving one entry per CDR3 protein sequence and no DNA. The sample has more than 350,000 distinct CDR3 sequences. The V gene's germline CDR1 is KGHDR and CDR2 SFDVKD. The CDR3 is 14 residues long. V and J are TRBV24-1 and TRBJ2-2; the D call from TCRdb, TRBD1, cannot be confirmed without DNA. Specimen: blood. The source is a human donor with ulcerative colitis or Crohn's disease, or a healthy co-twin of an affected twin (not recorded which). The CDR3 protein is CATSDVGQPGELFF.